This entry features one T cell receptor (beta chain) sequence. TCRdb redid the calling of the 5' RACE reads with MiXCR, one entry per CDR3 protein. This table holds under 900,000 distinct CDR3 sequences, 18% found once. This sample stems from a study of identical twins. The CDR3 consists of 11 residues. CDR1 and CDR2 from the germline V gene are DFQATT and SNEGSKA (reference sequence). V was trimmed by 6 bases and J by 7 bases, leaving 12 bases between them. Separately, the same data were catalogued under a study of T cells expressing NK-cell markers.

The sequence was obtained from a woman between 18 and 30 years old in good health. The chain links TRBV20-1 to TRBJ2-5; TRBD1 might be the D (6 bases). Input material: PBMCs. The CDR3 here is CSAPQGGTQYF. The CDR3 DNA reads TGCAGTGCCCCCCAAGGGGGGACCCAGTACTTC.